The rows below give T cell receptor beta chains drawn from one sample of a study of OX40 agonist ivuxolimab in advanced cancers. Sequenced by immunoSEQ multiplex PCR; TCRdb stores in-frame clones only, minus some. The sample yields over 30,000 clones, roughly 82% seen once. Sample: CD4+ or CD8+ T cells sorted from blood, taken in a trial of the OX40 agonist ivuxolimab. The receptors derive from an adult with an advanced solid tumor such as melanoma, head and neck, liver or kidney cancer. Each CDR3 is given without its conserved first and last residue. Clone size is shown for a subset of rows, as once, few, many or a class of expanded clone.

abundance,j_gene,v_gene,CDR3aa
few,TRBJ1-1,TRBV11-3,ASSTRTGNTEAF
-,TRBJ1-1,TRBV4-2,ASSQITLAVNTEAF
few,TRBJ2-7,TRBV14,ASSQERIAGVDEQY
-,TRBJ1-2,TRBV7-3,ASSPGQGYGYT
-,TRBJ1-1,TRBV14,ASSQDWSGGEAF
-,TRBJ1-2,TRBV5-8,ASSLSQGAGYT
-,TRBJ1-4,TRBV4-2,ASSQEDRWNEKLF
-,TRBJ1-3,TRBV6-1,ASSGVGGNTIY
-,TRBJ1-2,TRBV5-1,ASSLNSDTSNYGYT
-,TRBJ1-6,TRBV19,ASSRNGKVNSPLH
-,TRBJ2-3,TRBV10-3,AISDGGGLLTDTQY
few,TRBJ2-7,TRBV19,ASSTRSGTKEQY
-,TRBJ2-1,TRBV11-3,ASSLGLAGGGSYNEQF
-,TRBJ1-1,TRBV10-3,AITGDRGMNTEAF
-,TRBJ2-3,TRBV5-1,ASRVGTRDTQY
-,TRBJ2-7,TRBV27,ASSLSGGPLEQY
-,TRBJ2-3,TRBV30,AWSNGLAVDTQY
-,TRBJ2-1,TRBV7-2,ASSSGLATEQF
-,TRBJ1-1,TRBV18,ASSYRDGAEAF
-,TRBJ2-5,TRBV2,ASSVQPSGVRETQY
-,TRBJ1-2,TRBV2,ASRVTERPGTVNYGYT
-,TRBJ2-3,TRBV7-3,ASSSSEADTQY
-,TRBJ2-2,TRBV19,ASQRDRNTGELF
-,TRBJ2-1,TRBV7-8,ASSLLGVGLRNEQF
-,TRBJ2-5,TRBV5-8,ASTPGHYQETQY
-,TRBJ1-5,TRBV5-1,ASSQQGAKDQPQH
-,TRBJ2-2,TRBV30,AWGDWTGPNTGELF
-,TRBJ2-2,TRBV10-3,AIRRDTGELF
-,TRBJ1-2,TRBV5-4,ASSSAGTWPPDGYT
-,TRBJ1-1,TRBV7-9,ASSRLTGTRDTEAF
-,TRBJ1-1,TRBV18,ASARADTEAF
-,TRBJ2-3,TRBV11-2,ASSLGTSGTSDTQY
-,TRBJ2-2,TRBV7-3,ASSLEGTGELF
-,TRBJ1-5,TRBV19,ASSIVRQGRKEPQH
-,TRBJ2-2,TRBV5-1,ASSLGDGTGELF
-,TRBJ2-7,TRBV11-2,ASSLDWGSDEQY
-,TRBJ1-4,TRBV30,AWSPLGGATNEKLF
-,TRBJ1-5,TRBV19,ASSTGGSYSNQPQH
-,TRBJ2-7,TRBV30,AWRSSGERSYEQY
few,TRBJ2-7,TRBV11-2,ASSQNTGGGEQY
-,TRBJ2-7,TRBV9,ASSVGDVTYEQY
-,TRBJ2-7,TRBV7-3,ASSLIAGDNEQY